This T cell receptor (beta chain) came from a study of monozygotic twins with inflammatory bowel disease. Study observations and caveats: No separation of different T cell subtypes was possible.

CDR3 length: 15 amino acids. Germline assignment: CDR1 LGHDT and CDR2 YNNKEL (reference sequence). With regard to this clonotype: What it binds is unknown.

TCRdb re-analyzed the 5' RACE reads; it lists each CDR3 protein once, without DNA. In all, the sample yields under 130,000 distinct CDR3 sequences. Material: blood. The TCR sequence derives from a human donor with ulcerative colitis or Crohn's disease, or a healthy co-twin of an affected twin (not recorded which). The chain recombines TRBV3-1 with TRBJ2-7; as DNA is missing, the TRBD1 call by TCRdb cannot be tested. CDR3 in amino acids: CASSQGQGPYYEQYF.